These T cell receptor beta chains were read from a single sample in a study of blood T cell repertoires in COVID-19. Assay used: immunoSEQ multiplex PCR; TCRdb lists only in-frame clones, some missing. The table lists approximately 70,000 clones, 75% to 95% of them singletons. The material sequenced was peripheral blood. Every receptor here comes from a woman under 30 with acute or convalescent COVID-19. CDR3s include the opening cysteine and the closing phenylalanine or tryptophan. A D gene is named only where the DNA matches it firmly. A clone size is listed for some rows: how often the clone was seen (once, few, many), or a class if it is expanded.

>TRBV18|.|.|TRBJ1-4
TGTGCCAGCTCACGAGAGGGGGTGGCGTCTGAAAAACTGTTTTTT
CASSREGVASEKLFF
>TRBV11-2|few|.|TRBJ2-1
TGTGCCAGCAGCGCGTCGGGACAAGACTACAATGAGCAGTTCTTC
CASSASGQDYNEQFF
>TRBV11-2|.|.|TRBJ2-5
TGTGCCAGCAGCTTGAAAACCGGGACAAAGCTATTAACCCAGTACTTC
CASSLKTGTKLLTQYF
>TRBV2|.|TRBD1|TRBJ2-1
TGTGCCAGCAGTGAAATGGACAGGGAGGTTTACAATGAGCAGTTCTTC
CASSEMDREVYNEQFF
>TRBV20-1|.|.|TRBJ1-1
TGCAGTGCTAGTCAGTTAAGGGGGAACACTGAAGCTTTCTTT
CSASQLRGNTEAFF
>TRBV28|.|TRBD2|TRBJ2-5
TGTGCCAGCAGGGAAACTAGCGGCCAAGAGACCCAGTACTTC
CASRETSGQETQYF
>TRBV9|.|.|TRBJ1-1
TGTGCCAGCAGTTACCAGGGTCGGACTGAAGCTTTCTTT
CASSYQGRTEAFF
>TRBV18|.|.|TRBJ2-7
TGTGCCAGCTCCGTGGACAGCAACTCCTACGAGCAGTACTTC
CASSVDSNSYEQYF
>TRBV6-2/TRBV6-3|.|TRBD2|TRBJ2-1
TGTGCCAGCAGTTATTCACTAGCGGGGGGTGACTCCTACAATGAGCAGTTCTTC
CASSYSLAGGDSYNEQFF
>TRBV30|.|.|TRBJ1-1
TGTGCCTACAATCTGAACACTGAAGCTTTCTTT
CAYNLNTEAFF
>TRBV5-1|once|.|TRBJ2-5
TGCGCCAGCAGCCCCGTAGCGCAAGAGACCCAGTACTTC
CASSPVAQETQYF
>TRBV5-5|.|.|TRBJ1-3
TGTGCCAGCAGCTCCCGACAGACAGGAAACACCATATATTTT
CASSSRQTGNTIYF
>TRBV6-5|.|TRBD1|TRBJ1-5
TGTGCCAGCAGAGCACAGGGGAATCAGCCCCAGCATTTT
CASRAQGNQPQHF
>TRBV10-3|.|.|TRBJ1-2
TGTGCCATCAGTGAGTCTCCGGACAAAATTAACTATGGCTACACCTTC
CAISESPDKINYGYTF
>TRBV7-2|.|TRBD2|TRBJ2-2
TGTGCCAGCAGGGGAGCTAGCGGGGGAACGAACACCGGGGAGCTGTTTTTT
CASRGASGGTNTGELFF
>TRBV2|.|.|TRBJ1-2
TGTGCCAGCAAAGACAGTTTTTCTTTCTATGGCTACACCTTC
CASKDSFSFYGYTF
>TRBV12-5|.|TRBD1|TRBJ2-5
TGTGCTAGTGGCCCTCGACAGGGAAGGGAGACCCAGTACTTC
CASGPRQGRETQYF
>TRBV6-5|.|TRBD1|TRBJ2-3
TGTGCCAGCAGGACAGGGACCGATACGCAGTATTTT
CASRTGTDTQYF
>TRBV27|.|TRBD1|TRBJ2-2
TGTGCCAGCAGTTTACGGACAGGGGCTATCGGGGAGCTGTTTTTT
CASSLRTGAIGELFF
>TRBV5-1|.|TRBD2|TRBJ2-5
TGCGCCAGCAGGACTAGCGGGGGATCGGCCCAAGAGACCCAGTACTTC
CASRTSGGSAQETQYF
>TRBV11-2|.|TRBD2|TRBJ2-7
TGTGCCAGCAGCTATACTAGCGGGAGTCGCAACTACGAGCAGTACTTC
CASSYTSGSRNYEQYF
>TRBV5-1|.|TRBD2|TRBJ2-3
TGCGCCAGCAGCGAACTAGCGGGAGGGTCAGATACGCAGTATTTT
CASSELAGGSDTQYF
>TRBV19|.|TRBD1|TRBJ1-5
TGTGCCAGTAGTCTTCTGCCTGGGACAGGGCGCAATCAGCCCCAGCATTTT
CASSLLPGTGRNQPQHF
>TRBV7-2|.|.|TRBJ2-7
TGTGCCAGCAGCAATAAACGGGACATAGGGTACTCCTACTACGAGCAGTACTTC
CASSNKRDIGYSYYEQYF
>TRBV6-6|.|TRBD1|TRBJ1-4
TGTGCCAGCAGTCTATACCTCCTGACAGGGGGAAGTGAAAAACTGTTTTTT
CASSLYLLTGGSEKLFF
>TRBV6-5|.|.|TRBJ2-1
TGTGCCAGCAGTAGAAGCTCCTCCTACAATGAGCAGTTCTTC
CASSRSSSYNEQFF
>TRBV12-3/TRBV12-4|.|.|TRBJ2-3
TGTGCCAGCACCCCAGATACAGATACGCAGTATTTT
CASTPDTDTQYF
>TRBV6-1|once|TRBD2|TRBJ2-7
TGTGCCAGCAGCGAAATCCCGTTTGGCGGGGAGGGTTTCGAGCAGTACTTC
CASSEIPFGGEGFEQYF
>TRBV5-1|.|TRBD1|TRBJ2-3
TGCGCCAGCAGCTTGCTACAGGGGGCAGATACGCAGTATTTT
CASSLLQGADTQYF
>TRBV30|few|TRBD2|TRBJ2-3
TGTGCCTGGAGTGCTAGCGGAGCAGATACGCAGTATTTT
CAWSASGADTQYF
>TRBV6-5|.|TRBD1|TRBJ1-2
TGTGCCAGCAACGCCGGGACAGGGGCTGGCTACACCTTC
CASNAGTGAGYTF
>TRBV28|.|.|TRBJ1-5
TGTGCCAGCAGTGAAGGGACACGCAATCAGCCCCAGCATTTT
CASSEGTRNQPQHF
>TRBV7-2|.|.|TRBJ2-7
TGTGCCAGCAGCGGAAAGCGGTTCTCCTACGAGCAGTACTTC
CASSGKRFSYEQYF
>TRBV5-5|.|TRBD1|TRBJ1-2
TGTGCCAGCAGCTTAGGACAGGGGATGTATGGCTACACCTTC
CASSLGQGMYGYTF
>TRBV7-9|.|.|TRBJ1-1
TGTGCCAGCAGCTTAGCCTCGGGGACTGAAGCTTTCTTT
CASSLASGTEAFF
>TRBV30|.|TRBD1|TRBJ2-7
TGTGCCTGGACGGGACAGGGGGTCTCCTACGAGCAGTACTTC
CAWTGQGVSYEQYF
>TRBV6-6|.|TRBD1|TRBJ2-3
TGTGCCAGCAGTTACGGGACAGGGTTTAGCACAGATACGCAGTATTTT
CASSYGTGFSTDTQYF
>TRBV5-1|.|.|TRBJ2-3
TGCGCCAGCAGCTTGGTGGCTAGCTTTTCCCCAGATACGCAGTATTTT
CASSLVASFSPDTQYF
>TRBV6-5|.|.|TRBJ2-7
TGTGCCAGCAGTTACAGGGGATACCCCTACGAGCAGTACTTC
CASSYRGYPYEQYF
>TRBV5-1|.|.|TRBJ2-1
TGCGCCAGCAGCTTACCTCGGGGTACAGCGCACAATGAGCAGTTCTTC
CASSLPRGTAHNEQFF
>TRBV2|few|TRBD1|TRBJ1-1
TGTGCCAGCACCCTGGACAGGGACTACCAGAACACTGAAGCTTTCTTT
CASTLDRDYQNTEAFF
>TRBV6-1|.|.|TRBJ1-1
TGTGCCAGCAGTGATAATAAAGGAGTCACTGAAGCTTTCTTT
CASSDNKGVTEAFF
>TRBV5-6|.|TRBD1|TRBJ2-5
TGTGCCAGCAGCAAACAGGGGCCCCAGTCCCAGTACTTC
CASSKQGPQSQYF
>TRBV5-1|.|TRBD1|TRBJ1-4
TGCGCCAGCAGCTTGAAGGGACAGACTAATGAAAAACTGTTTTTT
CASSLKGQTNEKLFF
>TRBV10-2|.|.|TRBJ1-1
TGCGCCAGCAGTGAGTTACGGGAGAACACTGAAGCTTTCTTT
CASSELRENTEAFF
>TRBV11-2|.|.|TRBJ1-6
TGTGCCAGCAGTTTACAAACAGACTACTATAATTCACCCCTCCACTTT
CASSLQTDYYNSPLHF
>TRBV6-4|.|.|TRBJ2-1
TGTGCCAGCAGTGATGTGGCGGTAGTCAGATACAATGAGCAGTTCTTC
CASSDVAVVRYNEQFF
>TRBV6-6|.|TRBD1|TRBJ2-7
TGTGCCAGCAGTCTTGACAGGGTGAAGTCCTACGAGCAGTACTTC
CASSLDRVKSYEQYF
>TRBV7-6|.|TRBD2|TRBJ2-3
TGTGCCAGCAGCTTAGGGCAAGCGGGGAGGGCGGATACGCAGTATTTT
CASSLGQAGRADTQYF
>TRBV7-7|.|.|TRBJ1-4
TGTGCCAGCATCGGCCTGGAGGCAAAACTGTTTTTT
CASIGLEAKLFF
>TRBV12-2|.|.|TRBJ1-5
TGTGCAAGTCGCTCTCCGCTCGGGGGGCGAGATAGCAATCAGCCCCAGCATTTT
CASRSPLGGRDSNQPQHF
>TRBV30|.|TRBD1|TRBJ1-4
TGTGCCTGGAGTGTTCGACAGGGGGTTGGTGAAAAACTGTTTTTT
CAWSVRQGVGEKLFF
>TRBV4-1|.|TRBD1|TRBJ1-6
TGCGCCAGCAGCCAACCAGACAGGGGCAATTCACCCCTCCACTTT
CASSQPDRGNSPLHF
>TRBV6-2/TRBV6-3|.|TRBD1|TRBJ1-5
TGTGCCAGCAGTTTGGGTGGGACAGTGAATCAGCCCCAGCATTTT
CASSLGGTVNQPQHF
>TRBV6-1|.|.|TRBJ1-1
TGTGCCAGCAGTGAGTCTGGGGGAGGCACTGAAGCTTTCTTT
CASSESGGGTEAFF
>TRBV6-1|.|TRBD2|TRBJ2-7
TGTGCCAGCAGTGAAGCGGGTCGGCGGGGGGGCCGTTACGAGCAGTACTTC
CASSEAGRRGGRYEQYF
>TRBV6-2/TRBV6-3|.|TRBD2|TRBJ2-7
TGTGCCAGCAGTCCCCGACTAGCGGGCTTATACGAGCAGTACTTC
CASSPRLAGLYEQYF